This TCR beta chain is from a study of T cells in Graves' hyperthyroidism and ophthalmopathy. Findings and caveats of the study: The blood repertoire included most of the expanded thyroid clonotypes above 0.001.

Amplified TCR beta CDR3 regions derived from RNA transcripts. A first-round RT-PCR of the TCR CDR3 used the HTBI primer set. One entry per CDR3 protein, called by TCRdb with MiXCR from the multiplex PCR reads. The sample holds approximately 270,000 distinct CDR3 sequences, about 15% seen once. It was uncontrolled infection, other autoimmune disease, pregnancy or lactation that excluded patients. Trimming cost V 5 bases and J 4 bases; bases outside gene matches: 6. The germline V gene has CDR1 SNHLY and CDR2 FYNNEI. This CDR3 has 14 amino acids. This clonotype was observed once. Antigen unknown. The specimen sequenced was blood. This clonotype was obtained from a woman in her thirties or forties with Graves' hyperthyroidism that later progressed to Graves' ophthalmopathy. This chain uses TRBV2 with TRBJ1-1; 8 bases match TRBD1. The CDR3 sequence is CASSQDRVSTEAFF. DNA of the CDR3: TGTGCCAGCAGTCAGGACAGGGTGAGCACTGAAGCTTTCTTT.